What follows describes a single T cell receptor (beta chain). The antigen remains unidentified. Germline trimming cut 1 base from V and 2 bases from J; bases unmatched to any gene: 6. CDR1 is SEHNR, CDR2 FQNEAQ, per germline (reference sequence). This CDR3 spans 16 amino acids. The assay was immunoSEQ multiplex PCR, and TCRdb's table has in-frame clones only and misses some. The sample has 25,000 to 30,000 clones; around four fifths are singletons. The data derive from a study of OX40 agonist ivuxolimab in advanced cancers. Study background: An agonistic human IgG2 monoclonal antibody against OX40 (CD134) was given. Dose-escalation subjects each had hepatocellular carcinoma, melanoma, renal cell or head and neck cancer. Every 2 weeks, ivuxolimab was infused into the patients intravenously at between 0.01 and 10 mg/kg. Study-level points and caveats: The mean number of expanded clones was higher in CD8+ T cells than in CD4+.

This TCR derives from an adult with an advanced solid tumor such as melanoma, head and neck, liver or kidney cancer. Material: CD4+ or CD8+ T cells sorted from blood, obtained in a trial of the OX40 agonist ivuxolimab. The chain recombines TRBV7-9 with TRBJ2-3; 7 bases align to TRBD1. The CDR3 is CASSLGTGAITDTQYF. CDR3 in DNA: TGTGCCAGCAGCTTAGGAACAGGGGCTATCACAGATACGCAGTATTTT.